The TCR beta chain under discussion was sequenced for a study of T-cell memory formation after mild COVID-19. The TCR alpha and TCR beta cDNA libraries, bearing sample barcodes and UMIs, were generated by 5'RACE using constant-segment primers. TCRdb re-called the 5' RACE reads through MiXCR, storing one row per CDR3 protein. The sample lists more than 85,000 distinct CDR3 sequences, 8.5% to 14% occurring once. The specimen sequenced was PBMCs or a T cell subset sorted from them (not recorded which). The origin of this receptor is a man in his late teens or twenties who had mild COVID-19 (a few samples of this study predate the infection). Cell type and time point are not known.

The CDR3 sequence: CASSLGASGGRTDTQYF. CDR3 nucleotide sequence: TGCGCCAGCAGCTTGGGGGCTAGCGGGGGGCGCACAGATACGCAGTATTTT. This chain links TRBV5-1 with TRBJ2-3; 11 nucleotides match TRBD2. Looked up from germline, CDR1 is SGHRS and CDR2 is YFSETQ. V trimming: 0 bases; J trimming: 1 base; junction bases outside the gene matches: 4. The CDR3 length is 17 residues.